These T cell receptor beta chains were read from a single sample in a study of CD8+CD57+ T cells in acquired aplastic anemia. TCRdb re-called the reads with MiXCR, one entry per CDR3 protein. This sample has about 120,000 distinct CDR3 sequences, with 50% to 70% found just once. The sequenced sample was sorted CD4+, CD8+, or CD8+CD57+ T cells (not recorded which) from PBMCs. The origin of the receptors is a human donor with aplastic anemia. CDR3s include the opening cysteine and the closing phenylalanine or tryptophan. A D gene is named only where the DNA matches it firmly. Size values are once, few and many counts, or a class for expanded clones, and some rows have none.

v_call	clone_size	d_call	j_call	cdr3_aa	cdr3_nt
TRBV27	NA	NA	TRBJ1-4	CASSLTGQTFNEKLFF	TGTGCCAGCAGTTTAACCGGACAGACTTTTAATGAAAAACTGTTTTTT
TRBV5-1	NA	NA	TRBJ2-2	CASTQGSNTGELFF	TGCGCCAGCACACAGGGCTCGAACACCGGGGAGCTGTTTTTT
TRBV15	NA	NA	TRBJ2-5	CATSRDQGGYETQYF	TGTGCCACCAGCAGAGATCAGGGGGGGTACGAGACCCAGTACTTC
TRBV2	many	NA	TRBJ2-7	CASSAGASYEQYF	TGTGCCAGCAGTGCCGGGGCCTCCTACGAGCAGTACTTC
TRBV9	NA	TRBD2	TRBJ2-7	CASSAGATYEQYF	TGTGCCAGCAGTGCGGGAGCCACCTACGAGCAGTACTTC
TRBV12-3/TRBV12-4	many	NA	TRBJ1-5	CASSSGYSNQPQHF	TGTGCCAGCAGTTCGGGGTATAGCAATCAGCCCCAGCATTTT
TRBV7-7	NA	NA	TRBJ2-5	CASSFGAPQETQYF	TGTGCCAGCAGCTTCGGGGCCCCACAAGAGACCCAGTACTTC
TRBV2	few	NA	TRBJ1-1	CASSGEGNTEAFF	TGTGCCAGCAGTGGCGAAGGTAACACTGAAGCTTTCTTT
TRBV29-1	NA	NA	TRBJ1-1	CSVTWSGKGTEAFF	TGCAGCGTGACCTGGTCGGGGAAGGGCACTGAAGCTTTCTTT
TRBV25-1	NA	TRBD1	TRBJ2-5	CASAYRGTETQYF	TGTGCCAGCGCATACAGGGGAACGGAGACCCAGTACTTC
TRBV29-1	many	NA	TRBJ1-1	CSVDAGRRTEAFF	TGCAGCGTTGATGCCGGGAGGCGCACTGAAGCTTTCTTT
TRBV15	few	NA	TRBJ2-7	CATGSTRTGYEQYF	TGTGCCACCGGATCCACGCGGACGGGATACGAGCAGTACTTC
TRBV9	few	NA	TRBJ2-2	CASSGLGGDPDGGELFF	TGTGCCAGCAGCGGGTTGGGCGGGGATCCCGACGGCGGGGAGCTGTTTTTT
TRBV24-1	NA	NA	TRBJ2-5	CATSDSGRNQETQYF	TGTGCCACCAGTGATTCGGGCCGGAACCAAGAGACCCAGTACTTC
TRBV7-2	NA	TRBD2	TRBJ2-7	CASGLAGLEQYF	TGTGCCAGCGGTCTAGCGGGACTCGAGCAGTACTTC